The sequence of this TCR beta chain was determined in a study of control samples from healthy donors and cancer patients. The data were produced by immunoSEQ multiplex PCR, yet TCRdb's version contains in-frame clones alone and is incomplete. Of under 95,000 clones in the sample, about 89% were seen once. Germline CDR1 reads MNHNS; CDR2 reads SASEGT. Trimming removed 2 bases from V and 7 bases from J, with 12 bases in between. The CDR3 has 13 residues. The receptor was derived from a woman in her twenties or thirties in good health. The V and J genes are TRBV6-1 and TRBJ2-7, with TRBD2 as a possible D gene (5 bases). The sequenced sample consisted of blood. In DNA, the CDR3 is TGTGCCAGCAGTGAAAGGGCGGGCTGGGAGCAGTACTTC. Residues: CASSERAGWEQYF.